This T cell receptor (beta chain) was recorded in a study of metastatic and nonmetastatic thyroid tumors. Study-level background: Across peripheral blood and tumor or nodule tissue samples taken from malignant and benign thyroid patients, the repertoires were compared with one another.

Authors' methods: CDR3 differences across clinicopathological groups were used to build a distant-metastasis classifier for papillary thyroid cancer. TCRdb used MiXCR to call clones anew from the PCR reads. In this record, the V and J calls reflect TCRdb's handling and not the investigators' own analysis. The sample records under 95,000 clones, around 7.8% being singletons. None of the patients had undergone any treatment ahead of thyroid surgery. General study results and limits: Benign nodules reportedly had significantly lower TCR beta diversity than malignant thyroid tumors in blood and tumor.

A few counts support this clone. Its antigen is unknown. The junction departs from germline at one end; a sequencing error may be responsible. CDR1 MGHRA and CDR2 YSYEKL come from the germline V gene. This CDR3 has 18 amino acids. This sequence joins TRBV4-1 and TRBJ1-3, with 8 bases matching TRBD1. The specimen was blood. This TCR derives from a female donor with papillary thyroid cancer or a benign thyroid nodule (not recorded which). Some clones in this sample may be carry-over from other donors' samples. CDR3 DNA: TGCGCCAGCAGTCAAGTGGCAGGGGGCGGAAGGTCCGGAAACACCATATATTTT. Its protein product is CASSQVAGGGRSGNTIYF.